Sequencing of this T cell receptor beta chain was carried out in a study of shared clonotypes between healthy human individuals. Overall study: Donors had three CD4 naive, three CD4 memory, two CD8 naive and one CD8 memory plate apiece.

Naive CD8 cells comprised CD45RO-negative, CCR7-positively selected cells, excluding terminally differentiated effector memory CD45RA+ cells. The CDR3 has 15 residues. The V end was cut by 0 bases, the J end by 8 bases, with 14 bases between. Per the germline V gene, CDR1 is LGHNA and CDR2 is YSLEER. With regard to this clone: Antigen specificity is unknown.

Notes on the study in general: Despite large depth, rarefaction showed incomplete sorted-subset sequencing.

Across several immunoSEQ plates, the genomic DNA of each subset was split evenly. Profiled with immunoSEQ multiplex PCR; TCRdb holds only in-frame clones, not every one. This sample has 800,000 or so clones; about 96% occur once, and the top ten carry approximately 0.2%. This chain links TRBV4-3 with TRBJ2-1; TRBD1 or TRBD2 may be the D gene (5 bases each). The sequence was collected from a young man in good health. Material: naive CD8+ T cells sorted from blood. This CDR3 reads CASSQDWSRGYEQFF. The CDR3 region has the DNA TGCGCCAGCAGCCAAGACTGGTCGAGGGGCTATGAGCAGTTCTTC.